The clone carrying this TCR beta chain was detected a few times. As yet, its antigen is unknown. The record originates from a study of post-analysis software for immune sequencing data. Study-wide background: Relapsing-remitting, secondary progressive and progressive-relapsing forms made up the multiple sclerosis disease courses.

Broader study findings: Controls showed lower frequencies than patients for 4 or 5 TRBV segments, and TRBV5-6, TRBV5-1 and TRBV20-1 were among these. F measure showed strong co-clustering of same-batch samples.

CDR3 length: 13 amino acids. The germline V gene has CDR1 DFQATT and CDR2 SNEGSKA (reference sequence). V was cut by 1 base and J by 5 bases, with 11 bases left in between. The TCR beta cDNA libraries contained unique molecular identifiers. It was from about 0.98 to 11 million T cells that about 500,000 cDNA molecules came. MiXCR, run by TCRdb on the PCR reads, gives a single entry per CDR3 protein. The sample yields more than 450,000 distinct CDR3 sequences, roughly 34% seen once. The clonotype comes from a girl aged 2-17 years with multiple sclerosis. The sample comprised blood. The V and J genes are TRBV20-1 and TRBJ1-2, with D uncertain. CDR3 nucleotide sequence: TGCAGTGCTAGAGTAGCCAGTAGGTATGGCTACACCTTC. Its translation is CSARVASRYGYTF.